This T cell receptor (beta chain) stems from a study of blood T cell repertoires in COVID-19. About the study: COVID-19 samples from acute and convalescent phases originated in the United States, Italy and Spain. PBMCs, B-cell-depleted T cells, or T cells provided the cDNA or gDNA that made up the material.

How the authors handled the data: Estimated nucleated cell counts came from reference gene primer amplification. Sequencing was performed with immunoSEQ multiplex PCR; in TCRdb, only in-frame clones are kept and a portion is missing. For V, J and clone size, that table is used; D and trimming come from the DNA. The sample has about 290,000 clones; roughly 80% are singletons. V gave up 9 bases and J gave up 8 bases; unmatched junction bases: 18. The germline CDR1 and CDR2 sequences are LNHDA and SQIVND (reference sequence). This CDR3 is 15 amino acids long. The sequence came from a woman aged 50 to 60 with active or convalescent COVID-19. The sample was peripheral blood. V and J are TRBV19 and TRBJ1-1; 7 bases are a match to TRBD1. CDR3 residues: CASHSSDRVNREAFF. The CDR3 DNA is TGTGCCAGCCACTCTTCAGACAGGGTTAACAGGGAAGCTTTCTTT.